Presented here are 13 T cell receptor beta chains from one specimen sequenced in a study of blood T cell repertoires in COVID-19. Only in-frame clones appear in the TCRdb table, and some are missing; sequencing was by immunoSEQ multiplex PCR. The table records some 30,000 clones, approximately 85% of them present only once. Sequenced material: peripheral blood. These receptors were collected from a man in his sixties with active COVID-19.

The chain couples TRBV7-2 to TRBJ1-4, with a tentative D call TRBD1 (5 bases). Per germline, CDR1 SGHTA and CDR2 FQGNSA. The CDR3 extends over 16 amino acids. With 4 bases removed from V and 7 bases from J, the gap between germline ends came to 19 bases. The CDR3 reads CASSWGGTARSEKLFF. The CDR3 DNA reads TGTGCCAGCAGCTGGGGAGGGACGGCTAGATCTGAAAAACTGTTTTTT.

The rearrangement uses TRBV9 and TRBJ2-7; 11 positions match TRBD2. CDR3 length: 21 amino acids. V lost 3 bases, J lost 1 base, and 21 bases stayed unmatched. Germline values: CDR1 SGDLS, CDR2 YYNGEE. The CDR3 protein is CASSADASSGRLGARSYEQYF. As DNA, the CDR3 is TGTGCCAGCAGCGCGGACGCTTCTAGCGGGAGGCTTGGGGCAAGATCCTACGAGCAGTACTTC. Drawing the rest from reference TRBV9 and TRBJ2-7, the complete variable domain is DSGVTQTPKHLITATGQRVTLRCSPRSGDLSVYWYQQSLDQGLQFLIQYYNGEERAKGNILERFSAQQFPDLHSELNLSSLELGDSALYFCASSADASSGRLGARSYEQYFGPGTRLTVT.

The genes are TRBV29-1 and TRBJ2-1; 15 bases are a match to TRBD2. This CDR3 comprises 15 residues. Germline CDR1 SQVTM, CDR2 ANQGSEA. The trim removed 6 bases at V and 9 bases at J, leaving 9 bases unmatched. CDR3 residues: CSVSKPGLAGGEQFF. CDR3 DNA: TGCAGCGTATCAAAACCGGGACTAGCGGGAGGTGAGCAGTTCTTC.

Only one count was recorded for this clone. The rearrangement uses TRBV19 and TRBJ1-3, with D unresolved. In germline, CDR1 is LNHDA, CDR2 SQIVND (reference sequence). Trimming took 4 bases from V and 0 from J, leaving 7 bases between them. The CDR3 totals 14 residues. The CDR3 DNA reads TGTGCCAGTAGTAAACGGTTCTCTGGAAACACCATATATTTT. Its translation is CASSKRFSGNTIYF.

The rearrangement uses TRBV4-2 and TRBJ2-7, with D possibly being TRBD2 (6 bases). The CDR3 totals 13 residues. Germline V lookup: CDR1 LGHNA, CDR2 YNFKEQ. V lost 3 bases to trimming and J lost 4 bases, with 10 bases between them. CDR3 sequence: CASSHPSAYEQYF. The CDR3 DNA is TGTGCCAGCAGCCACCCTAGCGCGTACGAGCAGTACTTC.

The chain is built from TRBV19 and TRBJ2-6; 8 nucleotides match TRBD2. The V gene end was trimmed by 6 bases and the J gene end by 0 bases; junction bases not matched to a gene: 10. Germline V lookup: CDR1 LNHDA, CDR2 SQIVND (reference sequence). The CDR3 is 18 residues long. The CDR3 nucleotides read TGTGCCAGTAGGTGGGCGGGAGGTGATATCTCTGGGGCCAACGTCCTGACTTTC. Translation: CASRWAGGDISGANVLTF.

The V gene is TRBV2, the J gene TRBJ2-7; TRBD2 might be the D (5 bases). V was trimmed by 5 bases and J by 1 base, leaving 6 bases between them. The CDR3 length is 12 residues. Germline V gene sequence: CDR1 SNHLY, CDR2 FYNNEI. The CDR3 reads CASSTGSYEQYF. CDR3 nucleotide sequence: TGTGCCAGCAGTACGGGATCCTACGAGCAGTACTTC.

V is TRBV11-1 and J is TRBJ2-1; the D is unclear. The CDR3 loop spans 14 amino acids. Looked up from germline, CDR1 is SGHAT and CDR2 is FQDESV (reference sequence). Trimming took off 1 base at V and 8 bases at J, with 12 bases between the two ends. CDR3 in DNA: TGTGCCAGCAGCTTAGGGCCAGTTGGCTATGAGCAGTTCTTC. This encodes CASSLGPVGYEQFF. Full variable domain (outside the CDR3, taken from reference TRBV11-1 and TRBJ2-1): EAEVAQSPRYKITEKSQAVAFWCDPISGHATLYWYRQILGQGPELLVQFQDESVVDDSQLPKDRFSAERLKGVDSTLKIQPAELGDSAMYLCASSLGPVGYEQFFGPGTRLTVL.

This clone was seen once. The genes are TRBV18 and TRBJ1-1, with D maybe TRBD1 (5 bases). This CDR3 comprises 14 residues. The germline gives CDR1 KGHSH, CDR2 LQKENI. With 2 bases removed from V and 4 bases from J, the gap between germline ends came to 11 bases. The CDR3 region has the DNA TGTGCCAGCTCACCAACAGGATCGGGCACTGAAGCTTTCTTT. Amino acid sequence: CASSPTGSGTEAFF.

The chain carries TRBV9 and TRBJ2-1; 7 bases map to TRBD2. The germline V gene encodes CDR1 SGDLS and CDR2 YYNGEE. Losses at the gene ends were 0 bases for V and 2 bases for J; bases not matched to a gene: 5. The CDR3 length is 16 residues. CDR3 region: CASSVVLAATYNEQFF. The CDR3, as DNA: TGTGCCAGCAGCGTAGTTCTAGCGGCCACCTACAATGAGCAGTTCTTC.

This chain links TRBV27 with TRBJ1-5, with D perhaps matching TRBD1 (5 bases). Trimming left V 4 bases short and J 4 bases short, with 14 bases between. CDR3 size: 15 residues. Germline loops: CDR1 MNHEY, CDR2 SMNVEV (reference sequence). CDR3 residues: CASSSLGVSNQPQHF. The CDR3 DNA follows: TGTGCCAGCAGTTCTTTAGGGGTCTCTAATCAGCCCCAGCATTTT.

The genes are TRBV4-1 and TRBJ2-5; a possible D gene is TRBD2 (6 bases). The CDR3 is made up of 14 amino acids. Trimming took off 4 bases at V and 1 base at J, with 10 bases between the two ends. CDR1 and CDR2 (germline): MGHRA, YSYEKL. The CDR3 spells CASSLAETQETQYF. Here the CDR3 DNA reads TGCGCCAGCAGCCTAGCGGAAACCCAAGAGACCCAGTACTTC.

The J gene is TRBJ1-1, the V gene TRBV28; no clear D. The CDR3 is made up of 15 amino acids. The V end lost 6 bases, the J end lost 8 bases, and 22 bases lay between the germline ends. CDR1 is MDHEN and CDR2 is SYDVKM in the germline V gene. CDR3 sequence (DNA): TGTGCCAGCAGAGCGAGAGGTCGGTTACTTGCGGAAGCTTTCTTT. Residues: CASRARGRLLAEAFF. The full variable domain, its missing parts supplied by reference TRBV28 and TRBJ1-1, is DVKVTQSSRYLVKRTGEKVFLECVQDMDHENMFWYRQDPGLGLRLIYFSYDVKMKEKGDIPEGYSVSREKKERFSLILESASTNQTSMYLCASRARGRLLAEAFFGQGTRLTVV.